This T cell receptor (beta chain) was recorded in a study of shared clonotypes between healthy human individuals. The study's findings and limits: Read depth was anticipated to influence clonotype sharing among donors.

This clone was counted a few times. Its antigen is as yet unknown. The junction departs from germline at one end; a sequencing error may be responsible. Germline V lookup: CDR1 SSHAT, CDR2 FNYEAQ (reference sequence). This CDR3 is built from 13 residues. Clones were read by immunoSEQ multiplex PCR, and TCRdb kept only the in-frame ones, dropping some. The data hold about 480,000 clones, with around 79% observed a single time. This receptor was taken from a middle-aged woman in good health. Some clones in this sample may be carry-over from other donors' samples. V usage is TRBV7-7 and J usage is TRBJ2-3, with D uncertain. The sample taken for sequencing was PBMCs. This CDR3 reads CASSHGHTDTQYF. DNA of the CDR3: TGTGCTAGCAGCCACGGCCACACAGATACGCAGTATTTT. The entire variable domain, with the rest obtained from reference TRBV7-7 and TRBJ2-3, is as follows: GAGVSQSPRYKVTKRGQDVTLRCDPISSHATLYWYQQALGQGPEFLTYFNYEAQPDKSGLPSDRFSAERPEGSISTLTIQRTEQRDSAMYRCASSHGHTDTQYFGPGTRLTVL.